The 22 T cell receptor beta chains presented below share a single source sample, sequenced in a study of Ad26.COV2.S vaccination and SARS-CoV-2 variants. As for treatment: roughly 19 received Ad26.COV2.S at low or high dose, single or two shots; a few received placebo; per-sample allocation not given. Each sample was drawn 63 days after the first injection (of vaccine or placebo). Data came from immunoSEQ multiplex PCR; TCRdb stores just in-frame clones and leaves some out. The table includes roughly 380,000 clones, 70% to 90% detected once. The source was peripheral blood, collected in a trial of Ad26.COV2.S vaccine versus placebo. The receptor source for this set is a person aged 18-65 years who received the Ad26.COV2.S COVID-19 vaccine or a placebo.

The rearrangement joins TRBV23-1 to TRBJ1-5; TRBD1 might be the D (5 bases). TRBV23-1 is labeled an ORF, and its function is uncertain. CDR3 length: 17 amino acids. V was cut by 0 bases and J by 6 bases, with 18 bases left in between. CDR3 DNA: TGCGCCAGCAGTCAATCGTGGTGTAGGGGAACTTGTCAGCCCCAGCATTTT. Amino acid sequence: CASSQSWCRGTCQPQHF.

In DNA, the CDR3 is TGTGCCAGCAGTTACTCCGGGACATACAATCAGCCCCAGCATTTT. Amino acids: CASSYSGTYNQPQHF. The gene calls are TRBV6-6 and TRBJ1-5; D perhaps matches TRBD1 (6 bases). V lost 0 bases to trimming and J lost 3 bases, with 9 bases between them. Germline-derived CDR1 and CDR2 are MNHNY and SVGAGI (reference sequence). The CDR3 is 15 residues long.

The V gene is TRBV21-1, the J gene TRBJ1-1; the D call TRBD1 from the table was never checked on the DNA. TRBV21-1 is reported as a pseudogene. There are 16 residues in the CDR3. CDR3 nucleotide sequence: TGTGCCAGCAGCAAACAGGCGGAGGGGGCGCCTGGAATAGCTTTCTTT. Its protein product is CASSKQAEGAPGIAFF.

This clone was seen a handful of times. This is likely a read error, given that the CDR3 carries no conserved phenylalanine or tryptophan at its end. The DNA is left out, because the CDR3 cannot be placed on it with certainty; the CDR3 is given as TCRdb lists it. The gene calls are TRBV10-1 and TRBJ1-2. From its first to its last residue, the CDR3 has 9 amino acids. Per germline, CDR1 WNHNN and CDR2 SYGVQD (reference sequence). The CDR3 is CASNSGTVP.

V is TRBV12-3 or TRBV12-4 and J is TRBJ2-5; the match to TRBD1 covers 9 bases. Trimming at V came to 8 bases and at J to 5 bases, leaving 6 bases not matched to a gene. CDR3 length equals 13 residues. The CDR3, as DNA: TGTGCCAGCCAGACAGGGGGGGCCGAGACCCAGTACTTC. This sequence encodes CASQTGGAETQYF.

V is TRBV10-3 and J is TRBJ1-1, with TRBD1 matching 7 bases. Germline values: CDR1 ENHRY, CDR2 SYGVKD. The CDR3 extends over 15 amino acids. V lost 10 bases to trimming and J lost 0 bases; unmatched junction nucleotides: 11. The CDR3 region is CATSRTGDMNTEAFF. Here the CDR3 DNA reads TGTGCCACGAGCCGGACAGGAGATATGAACACTGAAGCTTTCTTT.

V is TRBV19 and J is TRBJ2-3; 8 bases line up with TRBD2. This CDR3 comprises 14 residues. The V gene end was trimmed by 6 bases and the J gene end by 5 bases; junction bases not matched to a gene: 7. Germline V gives CDR1 LNHDA, CDR2 SQIVND (reference sequence). The CDR3 protein is CASRRTSLKDTQYF. The CDR3 bases are TGTGCCAGTAGACGGACTAGCTTGAAAGATACGCAGTATTTT.

V and J are TRBV29-1 and TRBJ2-1; 7 bases line up with TRBD2. The germline CDR1 and CDR2 sequences are SQVTM and ANQGSEA. J was trimmed by 3 bases and V by 6 bases; bases with no gene match: 5. The CDR3 has 13 amino acids. CDR3 loop: CSVAGLLYNEQFF. DNA of the CDR3: TGCAGCGTAGCGGGACTTCTCTACAATGAGCAGTTCTTC.

V and J are TRBV7-2 and TRBJ2-1; D not resolved. The V gene's germline CDR1 is SGHTA and CDR2 FQGNSA. V lost 5 bases, J lost 7 bases, and 9 bases lay in between. The CDR3 totals 12 residues. The CDR3 loop is CASSLWQNEQFF. The CDR3 DNA reads as TGTGCCAGCAGCCTCTGGCAAAATGAGCAGTTCTTC.

This chain uses TRBV28 with TRBJ2-7, with 11 bases that match TRBD1. Trimming took 6 bases from V and 1 from J; bases not matched to a gene: 2. The CDR3 runs to 14 residues. Germline-derived CDR1 and CDR2 are MDHEN and SYDVKM. The CDR3 nucleotides are TGTGCCAGCAGCGGGACAGGGGGTTCCTACGAGCAGTACTTC. Translating gives CASSGTGGSYEQYF.

The chain links TRBV3-1 (or the pseudogene TRBV3-2) to TRBJ2-7; a possible D gene is TRBD2 (5 bases). Per germline, CDR1 LGHDT and CDR2 YNNKEL (reference sequence). V was shortened by 6 bases and J by 3 bases, with 15 bases between the two germline ends. The CDR3 has 14 residues. The CDR3: CASSAFRGNYEQYF. The CDR3 DNA is TGTGCCAGCAGTGCTTTTCGGGGTAACTACGAGCAGTACTTC.

This clone was recorded a few times. This chain connects TRBV24-1 to TRBJ1-3, with D possibly matching TRBD1 (6 bases). The V and J ends lost 3 bases and 0 bases respectively, with 14 bases between them. Per the germline V gene, CDR1 is KGHDR and CDR2 is SFDVKD. The CDR3 is 17 residues long. The chain's CDR3 is CATSDSKGGASGNTIYF. In DNA, the CDR3 is TGTGCCACCAGTGATAGTAAGGGGGGCGCCTCTGGAAACACCATATATTTT.

The chain links TRBV14 to TRBJ2-7; D tentatively fits TRBD1 or TRBD2 (5 bases each). Germline V CDR1 and CDR2: SGHDN, FVKESK. Between the trimmed V and J ends, which lost 1 base and 5 bases, there was a span of 15 bases. The CDR3 covers 15 residues. CDR3 in DNA: TGTGCCAGCAGCCAAGGCGGCGTTCGGGGCGACGAGCAGTACTTC. Protein: CASSQGGVRGDEQYF.

The chain is built from TRBV27 and TRBJ2-7; 9 nucleotides align to TRBD2. CDR1 and CDR2 from the germline V gene are MNHEY and SMNVEV (reference sequence). Unmatched junction bases numbered 10, after V lost 10 bases and J lost 6 bases. CDR3 length: 13 amino acids. Written as DNA, the CDR3 is TGTGCCACCCACGGACTAGCGAAATCCGAGCAGTACTTC. It specifies CATHGLAKSEQYF.

The V and J genes are TRBV3-1 (or the pseudogene TRBV3-2) and TRBJ2-6; 7 bases are shared with TRBD2. V was clipped by 4 bases and J by 4 bases; unmatched bases: 7. The germline gives CDR1 LGHDT, CDR2 YNNKEL (reference sequence). The CDR3 is 16 amino acids. The CDR3 loop is CASSPEGGAGANVLTF. In DNA, the CDR3 is TGTGCCAGCAGCCCCGAGGGAGGGGCCGGGGCCAACGTCCTGACTTTC.

About this clone: A much more abundant neighbour one base away suggests this may be a read error. The sample carries other DNA sequences with the same CDR3. The chain recombines TRBV6-2 or TRBV6-3 with TRBJ1-1; no firm D call. The CDR3 runs 13 residues. Deletions cut 2 bases from V and 0 bases from J, with 4 bases between. Germline CDR1 reads MNHEY; CDR2 reads SVGEGT. CDR3 nucleotides: TGTGCCAGCAGTTACGACCTGAACACTGAAGCTTTCTTT. Translation: CASSYDLNTEAFF.

The table lists this clone with a count of one. The V and J genes are TRBV11-2 and TRBJ2-3; D uncertain. Germline CDR1 SGHAT, CDR2 FQNNGV. This CDR3 spans 13 amino acids. V shed 4 bases and J shed 2 bases, with 7 bases lying between them. The CDR3 DNA is TGTGCCAGCAGCTCAGTTTTCACAGATACGCAGTATTTT. Protein sequence: CASSSVFTDTQYF.

The chain carries TRBV6-2 or TRBV6-3 and TRBJ2-1; unclear D gene. The germline V gene encodes CDR1 MNHEY and CDR2 SVGEGT. There are 19 residues in the CDR3. The ends were cut back, 0 bases at V and 3 bases at J, with 21 bases in the middle. CDR3 loop: CASSYSAVSAATYYNEQFF. The DNA for the CDR3 is TGTGCCAGCAGTTACTCGGCGGTCTCGGCGGCAACCTACTACAATGAGCAGTTCTTC.

V and J are TRBV6-2 or TRBV6-3 and TRBJ2-1; 11 bases are a match to TRBD1. The CDR3 extends over 19 amino acids. Germline-derived CDR1 and CDR2 are MNHEY and SVGEGT. J lost 5 bases, V lost 0 bases, and 12 bases had no gene match. CDR3 DNA sequence: TGTGCCAGCAGTTACTCGGTCGGGACAGGGGGAGTAAGGAACAATGAGCAGTTCTTC. It translates to CASSYSVGTGGVRNNEQFF.

The chain employs TRBV10-1 and TRBJ2-3; D is unclear. Germline V gene data show CDR1 as WNHNN and CDR2 as SYGVQD (reference sequence). The CDR3 is 12 amino acids. V lost 3 bases to trimming and J lost 5 bases, with 6 bases between them. CDR3 residues: CASSDGGDTQYF. CDR3 sequence (DNA): TGCGCCAGCAGTGACGGTGGAGATACGCAGTATTTT.

J is TRBJ2-2 and V is TRBV6-5; D is undetermined. The CDR3 runs 15 residues. In germline, CDR1 is MNHEY, CDR2 SVGAGI. Trimming shortened V by 7 bases and J by 4 bases, and 16 bases separated the two germline ends. The CDR3 nucleotides read TGTGCCAGCACCTCACTCCCCGGGCCCACCGGGGAGCTGTTTTTT. Encoded protein: CASTSLPGPTGELFF.

V usage is TRBV25-1 and J usage is TRBJ2-7; 7 bases line up with TRBD2. Germline V lookup: CDR1 MGHDK, CDR2 SYGVNS. The CDR3 extends over 13 amino acids. V was clipped by 5 bases and J by 0 bases; unmatched bases: 1. The CDR3 bases are TGTGCCAGCAGTCCTAGCGGCTCCTACGAGCAGTACTTC. Its protein product is CASSPSGSYEQYF.